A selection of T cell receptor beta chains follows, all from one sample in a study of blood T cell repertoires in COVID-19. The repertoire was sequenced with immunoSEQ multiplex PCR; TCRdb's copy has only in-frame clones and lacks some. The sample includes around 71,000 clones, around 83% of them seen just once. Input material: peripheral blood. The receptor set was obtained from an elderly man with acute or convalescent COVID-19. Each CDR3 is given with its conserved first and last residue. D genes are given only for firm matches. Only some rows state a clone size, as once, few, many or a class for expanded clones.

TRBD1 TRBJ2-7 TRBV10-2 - CASRSGTGSYEQYF TGCGCCAGCAGATCCGGGACAGGGAGCTACGAGCAGTACTTC
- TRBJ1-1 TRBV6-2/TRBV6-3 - CASSYRDYTEAFF TGTGCCAGCAGTTACCGGGACTACACTGAAGCTTTCTTT
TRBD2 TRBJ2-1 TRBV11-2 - CASSSLAGKGDNEQFF TGTGCCAGCAGCTCCCTAGCGGGGAAGGGGGACAATGAGCAGTTCTTC
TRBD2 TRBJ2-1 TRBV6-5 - CASSYSMAGAYNEQFF TGTGCCAGCAGTTACTCGATGGCGGGGGCCTACAATGAGCAGTTCTTC
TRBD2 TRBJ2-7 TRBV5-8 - CASSLGRGGPYEQYF TGTGCCAGCAGCTTAGGGCGGGGGGGCCCCTACGAGCAGTACTTC
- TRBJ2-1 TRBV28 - CASSRPGPITRDEQFF TGTGCCAGCAGTCGACCGGGCCCAATAACCAGGGATGAGCAGTTCTTC
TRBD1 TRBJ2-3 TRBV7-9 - CASSFDRADTQYF TGTGCCAGCAGCTTCGACAGGGCCGATACGCAGTATTTT
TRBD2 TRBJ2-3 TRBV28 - CAISGGTYTDTQYF TGTGCCATCAGCGGGGGGACTTACACAGATACGCAGTATTTT
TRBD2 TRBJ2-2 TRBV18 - CASSPRGGELFF TGTGCCAGCTCACCCCGGGGGGGAGAGCTGTTTTTT
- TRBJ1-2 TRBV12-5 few CASGLADGYYGYTF TGTGCTAGTGGTTTAGCGGACGGCTATTATGGCTACACCTTC
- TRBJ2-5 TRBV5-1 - CASSPGASGETQYF TGCGCCAGCAGCCCGGGAGCTAGTGGGGAGACCCAGTACTTC
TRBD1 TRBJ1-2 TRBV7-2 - CASSLPTGTGEGYTF TGTGCCAGCAGCCTCCCAACCGGGACAGGGGAGGGCTACACCTTC
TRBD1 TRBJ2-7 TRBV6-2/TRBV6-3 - CASSGDSYEQYF TGTGCCAGCAGTGGGGACAGCTACGAGCAGTACTTC
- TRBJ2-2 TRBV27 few CASSLSEDAGELFF TGTGCCAGCAGTTTATCGGAGGATGCCGGGGAGCTGTTTTTT
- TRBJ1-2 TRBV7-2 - CASSFRTGGIANYGYTF TGTGCCAGCAGCTTTCGGACGGGGGGGATAGCTAACTATGGCTACACCTTC
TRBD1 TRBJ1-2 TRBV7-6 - CASSLAPTGGLGTGGYTF TGTGCCAGCAGCTTAGCCCCCACAGGGGGCTTGGGTACAGGTGGCTACACTTTC